Listed here are 8 T cell receptor beta chains from one sample, sequenced in a study of blood T cell repertoires in COVID-19 (dated by TCRdb to 2020 to 2022). Library preparation used the immunoSEQ multiplex PCR assay. This is the immuneACCESS table as TCRdb keeps it, with only in-frame sequences that have V and J called. A part of the clones is gone; compared with another copy, unresolved V genes explain less than half, and the rest is unexplained. Recorded for this sample are about 110,000 clones; more than 70% of them occurred a single time. Roughly 8.9% of the sample is held by the ten biggest clonotypes. What was sequenced was peripheral blood. These receptor sequences come from a woman aged 70-85 years who had recovered from COVID-19.

The CDR3 DNA follows: TGTGCCAGTAGTTCCAGACTAGCGGGCGAGACCCAGTACTTC. This codes for CASSSRLAGETQYF. This chain links TRBV19 with TRBJ2-5; 10 bases line up with TRBD2. In germline, CDR1 is LNHDA, CDR2 SQIVND (reference sequence). V trimming: 5 bases; J trimming: 5 bases; junction bases outside the gene matches: 5. The CDR3 extends over 14 amino acids.

The chain couples TRBV30 to TRBJ1-4, with D perhaps TRBD1 (5 bases). The CDR3 is 13 amino acids. V lost 2 bases to trimming and J lost 8 bases, with 12 bases between them. CDR1 GTSNPN and CDR2 SVGIG come from the germline V gene (reference sequence). The CDR3 loop reads CAWSPQGGEKLFF. The CDR3 coding sequence is TGTGCCTGGAGTCCCCAGGGTGGAGAAAAACTGTTTTTT.

The V call is TRBV6-2 or TRBV6-3, the J call TRBJ2-3; D remains unclear. Germline-derived CDR1 and CDR2 are MNHEY and SVGEGT. V was cut by 5 bases and J by 5 bases, with 8 bases left in between. The CDR3 contains 12 residues. The CDR3: CASSPRRDTQYF. CDR3 sequence (DNA): TGTGCCAGCAGTCCACGGAGAGATACGCAGTATTTT.

V gene TRBV10-1 combines with J gene TRBJ1-5, with D uncertain. V was shortened by 3 bases and J by 4 bases, with 16 bases between the two germline ends. Germline CDR1 is WNHNN and CDR2 is SYGVQD (reference sequence). The CDR3 spans 16 residues. CDR3 DNA sequence: TGCGCCAGCAGTGAAATTCCGGGATTAGCGAATCAGCCCCAGCATTTT. Translating gives CASSEIPGLANQPQHF.

The chain recombines TRBV28 with TRBJ1-4; 7 nucleotides agree with TRBD1. The trim removed 4 bases at V and 8 bases at J, leaving 7 bases unmatched. The CDR3 spans 14 residues. CDR1 is MDHEN and CDR2 is SYDVKM in the germline V gene. The CDR3 DNA reads TGTGCCAGCAGTTCTACAGGGGATGGGGAAAAACTGTTTTTT. The encoded protein is CASSSTGDGEKLFF.

The genes are TRBV18 and TRBJ2-7, with TRBD2 matching over 11 bases. V shed 4 bases and J 4 bases; nucleotides not matched to a gene: 6. This CDR3 comprises 15 residues. Germline CDR1 reads KGHSH; CDR2 reads LQKENI. CDR3 sequence (DNA): TGTGCCAGCTCACGGCCGGGACTAGCGGTATACGAGCAGTACTTC. Its protein product is CASSRPGLAVYEQYF.

The rearrangement links TRBV3-1 (or the pseudogene TRBV3-2) to TRBJ2-5; 12 bases are a match to TRBD2. CDR1 LGHDT and CDR2 YNNKEL come from the germline V gene (reference sequence). J gave up 4 bases and V 3 bases, and 0 bases lay outside the gene matches. This CDR3 has 14 residues. The CDR3 coding sequence is TGTGCCAGCAGCCAGACTAGCGGGAGAGAGACCCAGTACTTC. This encodes CASSQTSGRETQYF.

The chain couples TRBV29-1 to TRBJ1-1, with 7 bases aligning to TRBD1. The V and J ends lost 7 bases and 4 bases, in that order; junction bases with no gene match: 9. Germline CDR1 SQVTM, CDR2 ANQGSEA. There are 13 residues in the CDR3. This CDR3 reads CSATRQGPTEAFF. The CDR3 DNA sequence: TGCAGCGCCACCCGACAGGGCCCCACTGAAGCTTTCTTT.